These 24 T cell receptor beta chains share one sample of origin, sequenced in a study of CD8+CD57+ T cells in acquired aplastic anemia. Genomic DNA acted as the template from which TCR beta VDJ combination and CDR3 sequence profiling were carried out. TCRdb re-analysed the reads in MiXCR, keeping a single row per CDR3 protein. Among hundreds of thousands of distinct CDR3 sequences listed, roughly 68% were seen once. Sequenced material: sorted CD4+, CD8+, or CD8+CD57+ T cells (not recorded which) from PBMCs. The receptor set was obtained from a human donor in good health, serving as a control.

The gene calls are TRBV7-2 and TRBJ1-4; maybe TRBD1 (6 bases). The CDR3 has 15 residues. Trimming pared 5 bases from V and 16 bases from J, leaving 26 bases between. CDR1 and CDR2 (germline): SGHTA, FQGNSA. DNA for the CDR3: TGTGCCAGCAGCCCGACAGGACCAACTATTGAAACACCGTTTTTT. It translates to CASSPTGPTIETPFF. Supplemented by reference TRBV7-2 and TRBJ1-4, the full variable domain reads GAGVSQSPSNKVTEKGKDVELRCDPISGHTALYWYRQSLGQGLEFLIYFQGNSAPDKSGLPSDRFSAERTGGSVSTLTIQRTQQEDSAVYLCASSPTGPTIETPFFGSGTQLSVL.

To note about this clonotype: At one end, the junction sequence differs from germline, possibly due to a read error. V is TRBV20-1 and J is TRBJ1-2, with TRBD1 matching 7 bases. Germline CDR1 is DFQATT and CDR2 is SNEGSKA (reference sequence). The CDR3 spans 13 residues. The CDR3 protein is CSAGGQRNSGYTF. The CDR3 DNA is TGCAGTGCAGGGGGACAGAGGAACTCTGGCTACACCTTC.

The V call is TRBV9, the J call TRBJ2-7; 7 nucleotides align to TRBD2. There are 13 residues in the CDR3. Germline V gene sequence: CDR1 SGDLS, CDR2 YYNGEE. After removal of 7 bases from V and 13 bases from J, the junction contained 17 bases not matched to a gene. CDR3: CASGGGGYTEPYF. Here the CDR3 DNA reads TGTGCCAGCGGTGGGGGAGGGTACACTGAGCCTTACTTC. The whole variable domain, filled in from reference TRBV9 and TRBJ2-7, reads DSGVTQTPKHLITATGQRVTLRCSPRSGDLSVYWYQQSLDQGLQFLIQYYNGEERAKGNILERFSAQQFPDLHSELNLSSLELGDSALYFCASGGGGYTEPYFGPGTRLTVT.

Of note for this clonotype: The CDR3 carries no conserved terminal phenylalanine or tryptophan, so it likely arises from a read error. It is unclear where the CDR3 begins or ends on the DNA, so no DNA is shown, and the CDR3 is as TCRdb lists it. The J gene is TRBJ1-6, the V gene TRBV7-2. The CDR3 spans 13 residues, counting both ends. Germline-derived CDR1 and CDR2 are SGHTA and FQGNSA. CDR3 in amino acids: CASSLIGDGNTEA.

The V and J genes are TRBV2 and TRBJ1-4; tentatively, D is TRBD1 (5 bases). Germline V gene lookup returns CDR1 SNHLY and CDR2 FYNNEI. CDR3 length: 15 residues. Trimming pared 6 bases from V and 5 bases from J, leaving 16 bases between. The CDR3 here is CASRLRDSPNEKLFF. The DNA for the CDR3 is TGTGCCAGCAGGCTACGCGACAGCCCGAATGAAAAACTGTTTTTT.

The chain recombines TRBV12-3 or TRBV12-4 with TRBJ1-6; D ambiguous. Trimming took off 6 bases at V and 8 bases at J, with 17 bases between the two ends. This CDR3 region has 15 residues. CDR3 sequence reads: CASSIGRVGDSPLHF. The CDR3 DNA reads as TGTGCCAGCAGCATAGGACGGGTTGGGGATTCACCCCTCCACTTT.

This clonotype came up many times. The V gene is TRBV7-6, the J gene TRBJ2-3, with 8 nucleotides matching TRBD1. CDR1 is SGHVS, CDR2 FNYEAQ, per germline. After removal of 2 bases from V and 2 bases from J, the junction contained 3 bases not matched to a gene. The CDR3 has 15 residues. The CDR3 nucleotides read TGTGCCAGCAGCTTAAGGGGACAGGCCACAGATACGCAGTATTTT. Amino acids: CASSLRGQATDTQYF.

Comment on this clonotype: An end of the junction does not agree with germline; a read error may underlie this. V and J are TRBV11-3 and TRBJ1-1, with unresolved D. This CDR3 region has 12 residues. The germline CDR1 and CDR2 sequences are SGHNT and YENEEA. The CDR3 region has the DNA TGCGCCAGCAGGCAACCCAGCAGGGAAGCTTTCTTT. This translates into CASRQPSREAFF. The variable domain in full, with the rest retrieved from reference TRBV11-3 and TRBJ1-1, is EAGVVQSPRYKIIEKKQPVAFWCNPISGHNTLYWYLQNLGQGPELLIRYENEEAVDDSQLPKDRFSAERLKGVDSTLKIQPAELGDSAVYLCASRQPSREAFFGQGTRLTVV.

This clonotype was seen many times. The CDR3 DNA sequence: TGTGCCAGCTCCCCAGGAGCAGGTCAAGAGACCCAGTACTTC. This gives the protein CASSPGAGQETQYF. The V call is TRBV18, the J call TRBJ2-5; D gene unclear. This CDR3 comprises 14 residues. Trimming removed 6 bases from V and 2 bases from J, with 13 bases in between. Per the germline V gene, CDR1 is KGHSH and CDR2 is LQKENI.

This clonotype was picked up one time. A junction boundary mismatches the germline segment, possibly from a read error. CDR3: CARPASGPISAYNF. The CDR3 region has the DNA TGTGCCAGGCCAGCGTCGGGGCCAATCAGCGCCTACAATTTC. This chain uses TRBV7-7 with TRBJ2-7, with D perhaps being TRBD1 or TRBD2 (5 bases each). There are 14 residues in the CDR3. The germline V gene encodes CDR1 SSHAT and CDR2 FNYEAQ (reference sequence). Based on the CDR3 plus reference TRBV7-7 and TRBJ2-7, the full variable domain is GAGVSQSPRYKVTKRGQDVTLRCDPISSHATLYWYQQALGQGPEFLTYFNYEAQPDKSGLPSDRFSAERPEGSISTLTIQRTEQRDSAMYRCARPASGPISAYNFGPGTRLTVT.

This clonotype was found a few times. This rearrangement joins TRBV19 to TRBJ2-7; D might be TRBD1 or TRBD2, each matching 5 bases. The CDR3 length is 13 residues. The germline V and J ends were trimmed by 4 bases and 2 bases, with 9 bases remaining between them. The germline gives CDR1 LNHDA, CDR2 SQIVND (reference sequence). The CDR3 sequence: CASSRGPAYEQYV. As DNA, the CDR3 is TGTGCCAGTAGTAGGGGACCCGCCTACGAGCAGTACGTC.

This rearrangement joins TRBV2 to TRBJ2-7; TRBD2 matches 10 bases. CDR3 length: 13 amino acids. V trimming: 8 bases; J trimming: 4 bases; junction bases outside the gene matches: 5. CDR1 and CDR2 (germline): SNHLY, FYNNEI. CDR3 region: CASGSGGDYEQYF. The CDR3 nucleotides read TGTGCCAGCGGAAGCGGGGGGGATTACGAGCAGTACTTC.

On this clonotype itself: A read error may account for a junction end that differs from germline. This chain links TRBV2 with TRBJ1-2, with D perhaps matching TRBD1 (6 bases). Germline assignment: CDR1 SNHLY and CDR2 FYNNEI. This CDR3 is 11 amino acids long. CDR3 sequence: CASSSRTAYVF. In nucleotides, the CDR3 is TGTGCCAGCAGTTCTCGGACAGCTTATGTCTTC.

The V and J genes are TRBV7-8 and TRBJ2-2; possible D gene TRBD2, 5 bases. Germline CDR1 SGHVS, CDR2 FQNEAQ. Trimming removed 2 bases at V and 17 bases at J, with 24 bases between. The CDR3 length is 15 residues. The CDR3 loop is CASSLTGSYEQYFFF. CDR3 nucleotides: TGTGCCAGCAGCTTAACGGGGAGCTACGAGCAGTACTTCTTTTTT.

This chain's CDR3 is CASSLNSGGFADTQYF. In DNA, the CDR3 is TGTGCCAGCAGCTTAAATAGCGGGGGGTTCGCAGATACGCAGTATTTT. The chain uses TRBV11-2 and TRBJ2-3; TRBD2 matches 10 bases. Germline V lookup: CDR1 SGHAT, CDR2 FQNNGV. After removal of 2 bases from V and 4 bases from J, the junction contained 6 bases not matched to a gene. This CDR3 spans 16 amino acids.

The chain couples TRBV2 to TRBJ1-2, with D possibly TRBD1 on 6 matching bases. Germline loops: CDR1 SNHLY, CDR2 FYNNEI. Trimming took off 0 bases at V and 3 bases at J, with 11 bases between the two ends. The CDR3 is 15 amino acids. DNA for the CDR3: TGTGCCAGCAGTGAAGCTATACAGGGCGACTATGGCTACACCTTC. It is translated as CASSEAIQGDYGYTF.

This clonotype was detected ten times or more. The chain combines TRBV7-2 with TRBJ2-5, with D hard to call. V was trimmed by 8 bases and J by 5 bases, leaving 3 bases between them. The CDR3 loop spans 9 amino acids. The germline CDR1 and CDR2 sequences are SGHTA and FQGNSA. This CDR3 reads CASGETQYF. The CDR3 nucleotides read TGTGCCAGCGGGGAGACCCAGTACTTC.

With respect to this clonotype: One junction end disagrees with the germline gene, perhaps due to a read error. The chain couples TRBV7-2 to TRBJ2-1, with 11 bases identical to TRBD2. Germline CDR1 is SGHTA and CDR2 is FQGNSA. The CDR3 consists of 17 residues. DNA for the CDR3: TGTGCCAACAGCCCGGATAGCGGGGGGGCAGCCTACCATGAGCAGTTCTTC. As protein: CANSPDSGGAAYHEQFF.

This clonotype was seen a handful of times. The chain combines TRBV19 with TRBJ2-1; 8 bases line up with TRBD2. J lost 2 bases, V lost 7 bases, and 7 bases had no gene match. Germline V lookup: CDR1 LNHDA, CDR2 SQIVND (reference sequence). The CDR3 sequence is 15 residues long. Written as DNA, the CDR3 is TGTGCCAGTACCATAGCGGGACAAACCTACAATGAGCAGTTCTTC. Translated, it gives CASTIAGQTYNEQFF.

Of note for this clonotype: A much larger clone lies a single base off, so this may be a read error. The V call is TRBV4-1, the J call TRBJ1-3; D is perhaps TRBD1 (6 bases). V lost 4 bases and J lost 5, with 15 bases in between. Germline V gives CDR1 MGHRA, CDR2 YSYEKL. The CDR3 covers 15 residues. As DNA, the CDR3 is TGCGCCAGCAGCCCAGGAGGGGGTGGTAGAAACACCATATATTTT. Its translation: CASSPGGGGRNTIYF.

CDR3 bases: TGTGCCAGCAGCTTTGCCGGTACTAGCGGGGGGCAGTTCTTC. Protein: CASSFAGTSGGQFF. J is TRBJ2-1 and V is TRBV5-4; 11 bases agree with TRBD2. CDR3 length: 14 residues. With 2 bases clipped from V and 12 bases from J, the junction kept 7 bases outside the gene matches. In germline, CDR1 is SGHNT, CDR2 YYREEE (reference sequence).

This clonotype was counted at least ten times. The chain has TRBV7-6 and TRBJ1-2, with D hard to call. V was cut by 1 base and J by 2 bases, with 5 bases left in between. Germline CDR1 reads SGHVS; CDR2 reads FNYEAQ. The CDR3 extends over 13 amino acids. The CDR3 is CASSLEANYGYTF. DNA of the CDR3: TGTGCCAGCAGCTTAGAAGCGAACTATGGCTACACCTTC.

V usage is TRBV11-2 and J usage is TRBJ2-1; 11 bases map to TRBD2. CDR1 is SGHAT and CDR2 is FQNNGV in the germline V gene. The CDR3 runs to 17 residues. V was clipped by 4 bases and J by 12 bases; unmatched bases: 17. CDR3 sequence (DNA): TGTGCCAGCAGCTGGCCCACTAGCGGGGGCCCCACAGATACGCAGTTCTTC. It specifies CASSWPTSGGPTDTQFF.

This clonotype was detected many times. CDR3: CASSKYRDTSNTEAFF. The CDR3 DNA follows: TGTGCCAGCAGTAAATACCGGGACACATCGAACACTGAAGCTTTCTTT. The chain is built from TRBV12-3 or TRBV12-4 and TRBJ1-1; TRBD1 is a possible D gene (6 bases). Trimming took 5 bases from V and 1 from J, leaving 17 bases between them. This CDR3 comprises 16 residues.